This T cell receptor (beta chain) was identified in a study of blood T cell repertoires in COVID-19. Study at large: The origin of the acute and convalescent COVID-19 samples was the United States, Italy and Spain. The cDNA or gDNA used as material had been derived from T cells, B-cell-depleted T cells, or PBMCs.

The data were produced by immunoSEQ multiplex PCR, yet TCRdb's version contains in-frame clones alone and is incomplete. Of fewer than 250,000 clones in the sample, approximately 85% were seen once. Germline assignment: CDR1 SGHDN and CDR2 FVKESK. V shed 0 bases and J shed 0 bases, with 12 bases lying between them. CDR3 length equals 17 residues. J is TRBJ1-3 and V is TRBV14; tentative D call: TRBD1 (5 bases). Input material: peripheral blood. This TCR was sampled from a woman in her forties or fifties with active or convalescent COVID-19. CDR3: CASSQDRGAVSGNTIYF. In nucleotides, the CDR3 is TGTGCCAGCAGCCAAGATCGCGGGGCGGTCTCTGGAAACACCATATATTTT.